The text below deals with one T cell receptor (beta chain). The count of this clone is one. Its antigen remains unidentified. Base-call qualities are not available, and no considerably larger clone is one nucleotide away. Separate from the approximately 700-subject first cohort, the validation cohort of 95 to 150 subjects was the group to which the donors belonged. The library was built by means of the immunoSEQ multiplex PCR assay. In the original analysis: To diagnose cytomegalovirus status from the catalog of TCR beta chain sequences, a statistical classification framework was built. TCRdb took this table from immuneACCESS and kept in-frame rearrangements with V and J called. Such tables lack part of the clones; where checked against another copy, unresolved V genes explain under half of the gap, and the rest is unexplained. The DNA gave D and trimming, while V, J and clone size come from that table. The sample table lists some 64,000 clones, approximately 97% of them with a count of one. Under 2% of the sample lies in the top ten.

These data originate in a study of cytomegalovirus exposure and HLA in healthy donors (dated by TCRdb to 2015 to 2018). About the full investigation: A later analysis indicated that the 90 to 150 validation repertoires were generated on the platform also employed for the 720 or so repertoires of the first cohort. The study was designed to test whether signatures of past pathogen exposure could be identified by cataloging public T cell receptors. Along with the approximately 700-subject first cohort, a separate validation cohort of 120 different subjects was used. To predict cytomegalovirus infection status, the study combined high-throughput TCR immunosequencing, statistical association of individual TCRs with disease status, and machine learning. The paper's findings and limits, for the study overall: Across donors, most TCR sequences were observed very rarely, whereas some public TCRs were present in many individuals. The classifier was reported to diagnose cytomegalovirus status with high specificity and sensitivity in both the original and validation cohorts. According to the authors, the approach could potentially be generalized to other disease states and immunological phenotypes. Of the cluster scores, about 94% were above 0 in a later analysis, which found that TCRs clustered in the first cohort also tended to co-occur in the approximately 130 validation repertoires. In vitro tests confirmed that a few of the cytomegalovirus-associated TCR beta chains recognize cytomegalovirus antigens. In the study, roughly 160 TCR beta chains were listed as associated with cytomegalovirus. All 120 or so repertoires were used to score co-occurrence in the validation cohort in a later analysis, because that analysis had no HLA typing for the cohort.

Including the terminal cysteine and phenylalanine, the CDR3 comprises 15 residues. The CDR3 DNA has 45 bases and is translated from base 1. Compared with germline, V lacks 0 bases and J lacks 2 bases; bases without a gene match: 5. Based on the germline V gene, the CDR1 and CDR2 sequences are SGHRS and YFSETQ. Sequencing used PBMCs. The sequence links TRBV5-1 to TRBJ2-7; 7 junctional bases match TRBD1. The TCR was taken from a woman aged 18-29 years in good health and CMV-seropositive. The bases read TGCGCCAGCAGCTTGGACGCGACAGGGCCCTACGAGCAGTACTTC. Translated, this gives CASSLDATGPYEQYF.